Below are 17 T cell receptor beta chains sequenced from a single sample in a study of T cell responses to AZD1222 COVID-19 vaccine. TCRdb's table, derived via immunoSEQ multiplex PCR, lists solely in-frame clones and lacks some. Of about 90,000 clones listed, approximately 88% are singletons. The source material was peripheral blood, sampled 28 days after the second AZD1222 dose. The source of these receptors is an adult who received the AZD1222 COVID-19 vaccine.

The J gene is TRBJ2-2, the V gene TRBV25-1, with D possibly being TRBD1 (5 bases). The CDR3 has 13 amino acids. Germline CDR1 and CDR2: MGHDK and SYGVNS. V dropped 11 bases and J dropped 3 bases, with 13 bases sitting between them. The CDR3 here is CAAYRLDTGELFF. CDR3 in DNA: TGTGCCGCCTACAGGTTAGACACCGGGGAGCTGTTTTTT.

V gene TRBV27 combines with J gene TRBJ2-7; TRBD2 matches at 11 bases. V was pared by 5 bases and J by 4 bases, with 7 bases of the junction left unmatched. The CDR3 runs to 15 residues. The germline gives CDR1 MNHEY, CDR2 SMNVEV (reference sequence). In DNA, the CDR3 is TGTGCCAGCAGTATAACGGGACTAGCGGCTTACGAGCAGTACTTC. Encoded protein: CASSITGLAAYEQYF.

CDR3 sequence: CASSLGAGTEAFF. CDR3 DNA sequence: TGTGCCAGCAGTTTAGGGGCGGGCACTGAAGCTTTCTTT. V gene TRBV27 combines with J gene TRBJ1-1; tentative D call: TRBD1 (5 bases). V was trimmed by 2 bases and J by 4 bases, leaving 8 bases between them. The CDR3 length is 13 residues. The germline V gene has CDR1 MNHEY and CDR2 SMNVEV (reference sequence).

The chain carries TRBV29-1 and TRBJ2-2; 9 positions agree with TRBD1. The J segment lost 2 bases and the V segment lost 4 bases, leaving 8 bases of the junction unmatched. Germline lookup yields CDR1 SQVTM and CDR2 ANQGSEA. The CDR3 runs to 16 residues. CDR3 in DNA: TGCAGCGTTGTTTCAACGGACAGGGGTAACACCGGGGAGCTGTTTTTT. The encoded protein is CSVVSTDRGNTGELFF.

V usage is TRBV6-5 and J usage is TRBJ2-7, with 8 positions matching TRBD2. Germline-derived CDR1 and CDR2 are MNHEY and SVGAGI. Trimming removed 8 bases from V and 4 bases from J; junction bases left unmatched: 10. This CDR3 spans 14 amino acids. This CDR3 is CASAASGRRYEQYF. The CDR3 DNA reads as TGTGCCAGCGCTGCCAGCGGGAGAAGGTACGAGCAGTACTTC.

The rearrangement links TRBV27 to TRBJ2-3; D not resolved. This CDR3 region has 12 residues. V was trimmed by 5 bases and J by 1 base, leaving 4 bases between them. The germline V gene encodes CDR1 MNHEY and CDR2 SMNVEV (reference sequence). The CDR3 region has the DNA TGTGCCAGCAGTAGGGGCACAGATACGCAGTATTTT. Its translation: CASSRGTDTQYF.

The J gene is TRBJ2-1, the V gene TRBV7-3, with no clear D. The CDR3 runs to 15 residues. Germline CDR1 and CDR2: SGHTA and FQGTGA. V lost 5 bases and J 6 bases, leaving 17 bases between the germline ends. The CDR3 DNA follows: TGTGCCAGCAGCCAGAGATCCGCCGGCGGCAATGAGCAGTTCTTC. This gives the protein CASSQRSAGGNEQFF.

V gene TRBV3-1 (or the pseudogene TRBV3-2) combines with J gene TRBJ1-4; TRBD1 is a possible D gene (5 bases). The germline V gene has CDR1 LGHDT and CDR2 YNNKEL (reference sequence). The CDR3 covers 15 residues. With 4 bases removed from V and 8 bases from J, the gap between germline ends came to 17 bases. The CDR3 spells CASSPDSPGAEKLFF. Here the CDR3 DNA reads TGTGCCAGCAGCCCGGACTCTCCCGGGGCGGAAAAACTGTTTTTT.

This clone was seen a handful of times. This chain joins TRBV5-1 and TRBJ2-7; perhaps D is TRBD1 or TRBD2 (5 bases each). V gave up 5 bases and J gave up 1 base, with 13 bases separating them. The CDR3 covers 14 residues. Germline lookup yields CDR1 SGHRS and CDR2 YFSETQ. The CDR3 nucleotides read TGCGCCAGCAGAGGGACCGCAGAGTCCTACGAGCAGTACTTC. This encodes CASRGTAESYEQYF.

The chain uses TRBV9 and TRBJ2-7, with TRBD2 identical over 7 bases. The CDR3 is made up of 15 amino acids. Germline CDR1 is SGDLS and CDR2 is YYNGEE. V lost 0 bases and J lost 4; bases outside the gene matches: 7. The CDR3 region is CASSVEGGPIYEQYF. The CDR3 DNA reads TGTGCCAGCAGCGTAGAGGGAGGGCCGATATACGAGCAGTACTTC.

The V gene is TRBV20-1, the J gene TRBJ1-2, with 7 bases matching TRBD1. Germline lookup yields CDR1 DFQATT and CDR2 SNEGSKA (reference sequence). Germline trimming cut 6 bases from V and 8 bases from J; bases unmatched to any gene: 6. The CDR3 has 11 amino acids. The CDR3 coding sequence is TGCAGTGCCACAGGGGTCCGCGGCTACACCTTC. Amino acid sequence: CSATGVRGYTF.

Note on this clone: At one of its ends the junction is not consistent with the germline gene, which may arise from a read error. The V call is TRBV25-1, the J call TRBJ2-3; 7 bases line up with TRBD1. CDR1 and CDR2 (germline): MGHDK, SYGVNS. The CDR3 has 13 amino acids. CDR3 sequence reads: CASKSAGTATQYF. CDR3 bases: TGTGCCAGCAAGTCGGCCGGGACAGCTACGCAGTATTTT.

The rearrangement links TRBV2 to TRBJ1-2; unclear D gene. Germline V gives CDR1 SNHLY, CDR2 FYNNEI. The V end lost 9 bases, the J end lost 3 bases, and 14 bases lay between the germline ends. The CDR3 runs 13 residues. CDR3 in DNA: TGTGCCAGTACCGGGATTAATTACTATGGCTACACCTTC. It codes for CASTGINYYGYTF.

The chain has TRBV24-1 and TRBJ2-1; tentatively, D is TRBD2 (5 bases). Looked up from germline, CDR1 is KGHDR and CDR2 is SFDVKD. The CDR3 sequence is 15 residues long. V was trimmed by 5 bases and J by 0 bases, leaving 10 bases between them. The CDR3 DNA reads TGTGCCACCAGTGCCCCGGGGAGCTCCTACAATGAGCAGTTCTTC. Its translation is CATSAPGSSYNEQFF.

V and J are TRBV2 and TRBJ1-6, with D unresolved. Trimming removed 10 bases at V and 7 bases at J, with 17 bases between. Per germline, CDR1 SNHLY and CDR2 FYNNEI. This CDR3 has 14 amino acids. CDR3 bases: TGTGCCACCAGGATAGACAACGGAAATTCACCCCTCCACTTT. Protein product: CATRIDNGNSPLHF.

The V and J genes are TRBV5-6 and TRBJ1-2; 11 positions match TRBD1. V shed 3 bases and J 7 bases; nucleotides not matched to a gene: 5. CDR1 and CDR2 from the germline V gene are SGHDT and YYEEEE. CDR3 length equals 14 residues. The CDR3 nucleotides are TGTGCCAGCAGCTCGGACAGGGGGCCGGCTGGCTACACCTTC. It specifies CASSSDRGPAGYTF.

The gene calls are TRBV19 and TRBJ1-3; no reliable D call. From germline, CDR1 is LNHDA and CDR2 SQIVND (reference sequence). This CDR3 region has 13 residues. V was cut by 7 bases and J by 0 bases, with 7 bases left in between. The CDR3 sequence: CASTTASGNTIYF. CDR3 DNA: TGTGCCAGTACTACAGCCTCTGGAAACACCATATATTTT. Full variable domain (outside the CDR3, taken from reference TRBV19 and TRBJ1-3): DGGITQSPKYLFRKEGQNVTLSCEQNLNHDAMYWYRQDPGQGLRLIYYSQIVNDFQKGDIAEGYSVSREKKESFPLTVTSAQKNPTAFYLCASTTASGNTIYFGEGSWLTVV.